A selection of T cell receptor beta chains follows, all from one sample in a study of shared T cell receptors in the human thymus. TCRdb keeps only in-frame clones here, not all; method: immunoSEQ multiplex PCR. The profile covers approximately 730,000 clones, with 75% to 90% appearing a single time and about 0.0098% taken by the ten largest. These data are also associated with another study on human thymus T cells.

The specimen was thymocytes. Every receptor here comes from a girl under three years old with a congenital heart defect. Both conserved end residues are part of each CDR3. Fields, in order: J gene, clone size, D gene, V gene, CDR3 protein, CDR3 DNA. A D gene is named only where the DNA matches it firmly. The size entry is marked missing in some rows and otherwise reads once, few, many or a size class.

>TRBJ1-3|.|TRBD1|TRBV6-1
CASSERGGQVNSGNTIYF
TGTGCCAGCAGTGAGCGGGGTGGACAGGTCAACTCTGGAAACACCATATATTTT
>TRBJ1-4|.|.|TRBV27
CASSLKGWGHKVF
TGTGCCAGCAGTTTAAAGGGATGGGGACACAAAGTTTTT
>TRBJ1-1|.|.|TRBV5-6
CASSLARENTEAFF
TGTGCCAGCAGCTTGGCGAGGGAGAACACTGAAGCTTTCTTT
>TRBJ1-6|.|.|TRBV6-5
CASSQQGRNSPLHF
TGTGCCAGCAGTCAACAGGGACGGAATTCACCCCTCCACTTT
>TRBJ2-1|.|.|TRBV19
CASRKDRQYRGGQFHNEQFF
TGTGCCAGTAGAAAAGACAGGCAGTATAGGGGTGGGCAGTTTCACAATGAGCAGTTCTTC
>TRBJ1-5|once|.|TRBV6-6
CASSKHTDRWNQPQHF
TGTGCCAGCAGTAAACACACCGACAGGTGGAATCAGCCCCAGCATTTT
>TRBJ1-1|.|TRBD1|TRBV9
CASSVIQGWNTEAFF
TGTGCCAGCAGCGTGATACAGGGGTGGAACACTGAAGCTTTCTTT
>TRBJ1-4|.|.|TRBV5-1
CASSLTGPNEKLFF
TGCGCCAGCAGCTTGACAGGCCCTAATGAAAAACTGTTTTTT
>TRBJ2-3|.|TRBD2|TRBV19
CASKSGRLAGGRTDTQYF
TGTGCCAGTAAGAGTGGACGACTAGCGGGGGGCCGCACAGATACGCAGTATTTT
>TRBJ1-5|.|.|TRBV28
CASSFLGVSLDQPQHF
TGTGCCAGCAGTTTTTTAGGGGTGAGTCTTGATCAGCCCCAGCATTTT
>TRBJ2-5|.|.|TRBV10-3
CAIAGTPKQETQYF
TGTGCCATCGCCGGGACTCCGAAACAAGAGACCCAGTACTTC
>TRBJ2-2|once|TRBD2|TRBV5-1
CASSSSGVNTGELFF
TGCGCCAGCAGCTCGAGCGGGGTGAACACCGGGGAGCTGTTTTTT
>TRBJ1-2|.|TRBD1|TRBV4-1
CASSPWTGGGYGYTF
TGCGCCAGCAGCCCGTGGACAGGTGGAGGGTATGGCTACACCTTC
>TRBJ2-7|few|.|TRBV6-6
CASSIPGEQYF
TGTGCCAGCTCCATTCCGGGTGAGCAGTACTTC
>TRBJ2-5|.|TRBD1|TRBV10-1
CASSESEGQGRETQYF
TGCGCCAGCAGTGAGTCGGAAGGACAGGGCCGAGAGACCCAGTACTTC
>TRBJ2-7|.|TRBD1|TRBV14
CASSPEDRGKLTTYEQYF
TGTGCCAGCAGCCCCGAGGACAGGGGGAAACTCACAACCTACGAGCAGTACTTC
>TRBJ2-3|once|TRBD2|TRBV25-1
CASSAPRGLAGNTDTQYF
TGTGCCAGCAGTGCGCCTCGCGGACTAGCGGGAAACACAGATACGCAGTATTTT
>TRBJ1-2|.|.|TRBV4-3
CASSQEQGIVYGYTF
TGCGCCAGCAGCCAAGAGCAGGGAATAGTGTATGGCTACACCTTC
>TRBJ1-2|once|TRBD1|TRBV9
CASSVGGTGVDGYTF
TGTGCCAGCAGCGTAGGTGGGACAGGGGTAGATGGCTACACCTTC
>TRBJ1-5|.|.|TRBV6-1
CASSVLTNMGRGRGNQPQHF
TGTGCCAGCAGTGTACTAACAAATATGGGGAGGGGACGGGGCAATCAGCCCCAGCATTTT
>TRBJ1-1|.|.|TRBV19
CASSIGRGNTEAFF
TGTGCCAGTAGTATAGGACGGGGGAACACTGAAGCTTTCTTT
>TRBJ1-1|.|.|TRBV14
CASSLRYEKAFF
TGTGCCAGCAGCCTTAGATATGAGAAGGCTTTCTTT
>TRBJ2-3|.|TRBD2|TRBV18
CASSPGLAGTDTQYF
TGTGCCAGCTCACCCGGACTAGCGGGGACAGATACGCAGTATTTT
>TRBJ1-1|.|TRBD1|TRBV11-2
CASSLRTSNPGQVNTEAFF
TGTGCCAGCAGCTTACGAACCTCGAACCCAGGACAGGTGAACACTGAAGCTTTCTTT
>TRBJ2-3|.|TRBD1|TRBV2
CASSNRDRARDTQYF
TGTGCCAGCAGCAACCGGGACAGGGCCCGGGATACGCAGTATTTT
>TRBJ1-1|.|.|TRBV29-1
CSAPPRGGAFF
TGCAGCGCCCCCCCGCGGGGCGGGGCTTTCTTT
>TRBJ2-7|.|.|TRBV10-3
CAVTPLGSSYEQYF
TGTGCCGTCACTCCCCTAGGGAGCTCCTACGAGCAGTACTTC
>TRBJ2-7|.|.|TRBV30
CAWNNGGAYEQYF
TGTGCCTGGAATAACGGGGGTGCCTACGAGCAGTACTTC